These 9 T cell receptor beta chains were sequenced from one sample in a study of T cells in Graves' hyperthyroidism and ophthalmopathy. Researchers took RNA transcripts and amplified the TCR beta CDR3 regions from them. HTBI primers were used for first-round RT-PCR of the TCR CDR3. TCRdb re-called the multiplex PCR reads through MiXCR, storing one row per CDR3 protein. There are 450,000 to 700,000 distinct CDR3 sequences in the sample; just over 45% occur only once, and around 7.7% lies in the top ten. Sample: peripheral blood or thyroid tissue (not recorded which). The receptor source for this set is a woman aged 18-35 years with Graves' hyperthyroidism.

There are many counts of this clonotype. The chain uses TRBV29-1 and TRBJ1-2; the D gene is possibly TRBD1 (6 bases). V lost 3 bases and J 0 bases, leaving 17 bases between the germline ends. Germline CDR1 SQVTM, CDR2 ANQGSEA. This CDR3 has 16 amino acids. The CDR3 bases are TGCAGCGTTGACGGCGGGGGCAGAGAAACTAACTATGGCTACACCTTC. This codes for CSVDGGGRETNYGYTF.

In this sample, this clonotype turned up many times. In nucleotides, the CDR3 is TGTGCCAGCAGTTTAGTGACAGAAAATGGCTACACCTTC. Residues: CASSLVTENGYTF. The chain is built from TRBV12-3 or TRBV12-4 and TRBJ1-2; a possible D gene is TRBD1 (5 bases). This CDR3 is built from 13 residues. V was clipped by 1 base and J by 6 bases, with 9 bases between them.

The rearrangement links TRBV11-2 to TRBJ1-2; TRBD1 agrees at 10 bases. The germline V gene encodes CDR1 SGHAT and CDR2 FQNNGV. The CDR3 is made up of 15 amino acids. With V trimmed by 4 bases and J by 8 bases, 10 bases remained unmatched. The CDR3, as DNA: TGTGCCAGCAGCTCACCGGGACAGGGGAGCACAGGCTACACCTTC. The encoded protein is CASSSPGQGSTGYTF.

This clonotype was found a few times. The V and J genes are TRBV27 and TRBJ1-6; D may be TRBD1 (5 bases). V lost 7 bases, J lost 8 bases, and 18 bases lay in between. The CDR3 has 15 amino acids. Germline loops: CDR1 MNHEY, CDR2 SMNVEV (reference sequence). The CDR3 protein is CASTSLMGVDSPLHF. CDR3 sequence (DNA): TGTGCCAGCACTTCTCTCATGGGGGTGGATTCACCCCTCCACTTT.

Details on this clonotype: A much larger clone differs by one base, so this may be a read error. The gene calls are TRBV6-5 and TRBJ1-5, with D possibly matching TRBD1 (5 bases). The CDR3 has 14 amino acids. Germline V lookup: CDR1 MNHEY, CDR2 SVGAGI. The ends were cut back, 4 bases at V and 7 bases at J, with 14 bases in the middle. The CDR3 region is CASSSVGAWQPQHF. Here the CDR3 DNA reads TGTGCCAGCAGTTCGGTTGGGGCGTGGCAGCCCCAGCATTTT.

The CDR3 nucleotides are TGCAGTCCGGGACAGAACACTGAAGCTTTCTTT. Protein: CSPGQNTEAFF. The gene calls are TRBV20-1 and TRBJ1-1, with D possibly TRBD1 on 6 matching bases. Trimming shortened V by 8 bases and J by 1 base, and 8 bases separated the two germline ends. The germline V gene has CDR1 DFQATT and CDR2 SNEGSKA (reference sequence). The CDR3 has 11 amino acids.

With regard to this clonotype: Given a much more abundant clone one base away, this may be a read error. The rearrangement joins TRBV6-9 to TRBJ2-7, with 8 bases that match TRBD2. The CDR3 runs to 14 residues. Germline V CDR1 and CDR2: MNHGY, SVAAGI. The CDR3 region has the DNA TGTACCAGCAGTTATAAAGCGGGAGACCACGAGCAGTACTTC. This codes for CTSSYKAGDHEQYF.

The rearrangement joins TRBV7-8 to TRBJ1-2; D is uncertain. The CDR3 loop spans 10 amino acids. Germline CDR1 reads SGHVS; CDR2 reads FQNEAQ. Trimming left V 10 bases short and J 8 bases short, with 11 bases between. The CDR3 spells CAIMVRGYTF. The CDR3 DNA is TGTGCCATTATGGTCAGGGGCTACACCTTC.

Only a few counts were recorded for this clonotype. The V call is TRBV29-1, the J call TRBJ1-2, with 7 positions matching TRBD1. The J segment lost 5 bases and the V segment lost 5 bases, leaving 8 bases of the junction unmatched. The germline V gene has CDR1 SQVTM and CDR2 ANQGSEA. The CDR3 is made up of 13 amino acids. This CDR3 is CSVLQGGFYGYTF. The CDR3 region has the DNA TGCAGCGTTCTCCAGGGGGGGTTTTATGGCTACACCTTC.